One TCR beta chain is described in this entry. The data originate from a study of blood T cell repertoires in COVID-19. As for the study in general: COVID-19 samples collected from the United States, Italy and Spain covered acute and convalescent phases. Sample material is recorded as cDNA or gDNA derived from T cells, B-cell-depleted T cells, or PBMCs.

V lost 6 bases and J lost 0, with 12 bases in between. There are 15 residues in the CDR3. In germline, CDR1 is SNHLY, CDR2 FYNNEI. Authors' methods: Amplification of reference gene primers provided the estimated nucleated cell counts. Libraries were prepared by immunoSEQ multiplex PCR; TCRdb keeps only in-frame clonotypes and omits some of them. V and J calls and clone size are as listed in that table; D and trimming were resolved from the DNA. The data contain approximately 110,000 clones, around four fifths of them seen just once; the ten biggest clones take up 6.5% to 10%. The chain combines TRBV2 with TRBJ1-5; no clear D gene. The origin of this receptor is a man between 70 and 80 years old with acute or convalescent COVID-19. The sequenced material came from peripheral blood. The chain's CDR3 is CASSRDINSNQPQHF. The CDR3 DNA sequence: TGTGCCAGCAGCCGAGACATAAATAGCAATCAGCCCCAGCATTTT.